This T cell receptor (beta chain) was documented in a study of T cell clones after liver transplantation. Overall study context: Third-party-reactive TCRbeta sequences from pre-transplant mixed lymphocyte reactions served as antigen-independent comparators. Study outcomes and limitations: Small, mixed patient groups and varying post-transplant times limit these conclusions.

This clone has only one observation. No antigen is known for it. Germline V lookup: CDR1 SGHRS, CDR2 YFSETQ. V lost 0 bases and J 3 bases, leaving 13 bases between the germline ends. The CDR3 length is 15 residues. Some clones are missing from TCRdb's copy, which holds only in-frame ones; the method was immunoSEQ multiplex PCR. This repertoire shows around 110,000 clones, just over 90% found once; its top ten account for approximately 0.84%. The chain has TRBV5-1 and TRBJ2-7; unclear D gene. The origin of this receptor is a human patient who received a liver transplant. Some T cells may possibly be graft donor cells. Sample: CD4+ T cells from blood, taken 12 months after liver transplant. The CDR3 sequence is CASSLELQVFYEQYF. The CDR3 nucleotides read TGCGCCAGCAGCTTGGAGTTGCAGGTATTCTACGAGCAGTACTTC.